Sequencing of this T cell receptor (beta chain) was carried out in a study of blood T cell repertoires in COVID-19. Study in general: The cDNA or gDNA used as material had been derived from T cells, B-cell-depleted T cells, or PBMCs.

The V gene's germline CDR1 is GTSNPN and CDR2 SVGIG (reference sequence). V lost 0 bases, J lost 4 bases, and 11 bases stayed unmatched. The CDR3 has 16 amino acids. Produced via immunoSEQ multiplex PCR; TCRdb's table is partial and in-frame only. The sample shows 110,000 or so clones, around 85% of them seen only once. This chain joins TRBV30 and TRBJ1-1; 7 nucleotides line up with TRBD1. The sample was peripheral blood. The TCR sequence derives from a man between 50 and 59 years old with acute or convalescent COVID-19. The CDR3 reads CAWSVLVTGRITEAFF. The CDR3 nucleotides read TGTGCCTGGAGTGTACTGGTGACAGGGCGGATCACTGAAGCTTTCTTT.